There are a few counts of the clone carrying this T cell receptor beta chain. The antigen remains undetermined. This sample was included in a study of T cell repertoires in cytomegalovirus infection. Overall study: In public TCR beta signatures, there were indications of both CMV infection and matching HLA type.

The CDR3 is 16 residues long. Germline V lookup: CDR1 SEHNR, CDR2 FQNEAQ (reference sequence). Trimming pared 10 bases from V and 0 bases from J, leaving 19 bases between. Study-wide points: Cumulative frequency (of public TCR beta family members) identified carriers of CMV plus the relevant HLA. Clonotype analysis showed dominance of the ex vivo response by HLA-C-restricted CMV-specific TCR beta clonotypes.

TCRdb independently ran MiXCR on the reads; one entry per CDR3 protein. The table shows a few hundred thousand distinct CDR3 sequences, with roughly 43% occurring only once. The chain links TRBV7-9 to TRBJ2-4; the D gene could be TRBD1 or TRBD2 (5 bases each). The receptor was derived from a human donor in good health (CMV status not recorded). Some clones in this sample may be carry-over from other donors' samples. Sequencing used cultured PBMCs, obtained from culture after CMV antigen stimulation. The CDR3 spells CATDDRGAVAKNIQYF. CDR3 bases: TGTGCCACCGATGACAGAGGGGCGGTAGCCAAAAACATTCAGTACTTC.